This T cell receptor (beta chain) was found in a study of beta chain features in type 1 diabetes. Study-wide findings and caveats: The analysis here could not establish whether HLA type shapes TCRB rearrangement. Moderately but significantly shorter TCRB CDR3s were found in Type 1 diabetes patients in all four CD4+ subsets.

Germline loops: CDR1 LGHNA, CDR2 YSLEER. The CDR3 has 14 residues. V lost 0 bases and J 0 bases, leaving 3 bases between the germline ends. A heparinised blood draw that averaged about 120 mL was obtained once from each donor. For this clone: What it binds is unknown.

Isolated RNA was reverse transcribed in full, so expressed TCRB transcripts were sequenced. Using immunoSEQ multiplex PCR, the repertoire was profiled, and TCRdb retains in-frame clones only, with some absent. Of 400,000 to 550,000 clones in the sample, over 10% are singletons; the top ten hold about 0.045%. This chain connects TRBV4-3 to TRBJ2-4, with D uncertain. Sequenced input: naive CD4+ T cells from blood. The origin of this receptor is a woman between 18 and 29 years old in good health. This CDR3 is CASSQEGAKNIQYF. In DNA form, the CDR3 reads TGCGCCAGCAGCCAAGAGGGAGCCAAAAACATTCAGTACTTC.